The 8 T cell receptor beta chains presented below share a single source sample, sequenced in a study of T cell clonality in common variable immunodeficiency. This table comes from immunoSEQ multiplex PCR, and its TCRdb copy is limited to in-frame clones, with some not included. The sample is made up of about 29,000 clones, none counted only once. Sample: peripheral blood mononuclear cells. The source of these receptors is a person between 18 and 75 years old in good health.

In this sample, this clone turned up many times. The DNA ends 3 residues before the CDR3 does, and the rest of the CDR3 is filled in from the germline J gene. V and J are TRBV19 and TRBJ1-3; 9 bases are shared with TRBD1. This CDR3 contains 14 residues. With 6 bases clipped from V and 5 bases from J, the junction kept 5 bases outside the gene matches. CDR1 is LNHDA and CDR2 is SQIVND in the germline V gene (reference sequence). CDR3 DNA, as far as it was read: TGTGCCAGTAGGGTACAGGGGGCAAGAAACACC. The encoded protein is CASRVQGARNT. The entire CDR3 sequence reads CASRVQGARNTIYF.

At least ten counts were recorded for this clone. The read ends 3 residues before the CDR3 terminus; that terminus is restored from the germline J gene. The chain couples TRBV10-3 to TRBJ2-1; TRBD2 aligns across 9 bases. The CDR3 totals 13 residues. Germline-derived CDR1 and CDR2 are ENHRY and SYGVKD. With V trimmed by 8 bases and J by 5 bases, 4 bases remained unmatched. Partial CDR3 DNA: TGTGCCATCCTAGCGGGACAAGACAATGAG. Protein: CAILAGQDNE. The CDR3 as a whole reads CAILAGQDNEQFF.

In its sample, this clone was seen many times. From the germline J gene comes the end of the CDR3, since the read stops 3 residues before it. The rearrangement links TRBV5-1 to TRBJ2-1; 12 bases agree with TRBD2. The V gene end was trimmed by 4 bases and the J gene end by 7 bases; junction bases not matched to a gene: 6. The CDR3 totals 15 residues. CDR1 SGHRS and CDR2 YFSETQ come from the germline V gene. This CDR3 reads CASSPTGTSGNEQFF. The sequenced part of the CDR3 DNA is TGCGCCAGCAGCCCCACCGGGACTAGCGGGAATGAG.

This clone was found many times. The CDR3 end falls 3 residues outside the read, so it is completed with the germline J gene. The chain uses TRBV20-1 and TRBJ2-6; the D gene is possibly TRBD1 (5 bases). Trimming shortened V by 3 bases and J by 4 bases, and 16 bases separated the two germline ends. The CDR3 covers 16 residues. Germline CDR1 is DFQATT and CDR2 is SNEGSKA (reference sequence). The CDR3: CSASTQAGTGANVLTF. The part of the CDR3 DNA that was read is TGCAGTGCTAGTACACAGGCAGGAACCGGGGCCAACGTC.

This clone has a handful of counts. Read sequence stops 3 residues before the CDR3 end, and the germline J gene provides the missing end. This chain joins TRBV7-9 and TRBJ2-1, with D tentatively TRBD1 (6 bases). The CDR3 is 15 residues long. CDR1 is SEHNR, CDR2 FQNEAQ, per germline (reference sequence). V dropped 11 bases and J dropped 8 bases, with 25 bases sitting between them. CDR3 DNA (partial): TGTGCCCACTCAGGGGCACAGGGCCAGAACCATGAG. It yields the protein CAHSGAQGQNHE. The CDR3, in full, reads CAHSGAQGQNHEQFF. The complete variable domain, with remaining parts taken from reference TRBV7-9 and TRBJ2-1, reads DTGVSQNPRHKITKRGQNVTFRCDPISEHNRLYWYRQTLGQGPEFLTYFQNEAQLEKSRLLSDRFSAERPKGSFSTLEIQRTEQGDSAMYLCAHSGAQGQNHEQFFGPGTRLTVL.

This clone has a handful of counts. The sequenced part of the CDR3 DNA is TGTGCCAGCAGTTACGTGGCGGGGGATACTAATGAAAAG. This codes for CASSYVAGDTNEK. The complete CDR3 reads CASSYVAGDTNEKLFF. The chain recombines TRBV6-2 or TRBV6-3 with TRBJ2-2, with 7 bases that match TRBD2. The missing CDR3 end, 3 residues past where the read stops, is filled in from the germline J gene. This CDR3 spans 16 amino acids. Germline assignment: CDR1 MNHEY and CDR2 SVGEGT.

This clone has at least ten counts. The read is 3 residues too short to cover the CDR3 end, so that end is filled in from the germline J gene. V gene TRBV10-3 combines with J gene TRBJ2-7; possibly TRBD2 for D (6 bases). Germline CDR1 and CDR2: ENHRY and SYGVKD. Deletions cut 7 bases from V and 5 bases from J, with 15 bases between. The CDR3 loop spans 13 amino acids. The CDR3 bases that were read are TGTGCCATCACCCGCAGCAGGGAGGACGAG. Translated: CAITRSREDE. The full CDR3 sequence reads CAITRSREDEQYF.

Details on this clone: Read sequence stops 3 residues before the CDR3 end, and the germline J gene provides the missing end. The chain recombines TRBV19 with TRBJ2-2; possibly TRBD1 for D (6 bases). The germline V gene has CDR1 LNHDA and CDR2 SQIVND (reference sequence). The CDR3 has 11 residues. CDR3 loop: CASSAYRVLFF. Incomplete CDR3 DNA: TGTGCCAGTAGTGCCTACAGGGTG.